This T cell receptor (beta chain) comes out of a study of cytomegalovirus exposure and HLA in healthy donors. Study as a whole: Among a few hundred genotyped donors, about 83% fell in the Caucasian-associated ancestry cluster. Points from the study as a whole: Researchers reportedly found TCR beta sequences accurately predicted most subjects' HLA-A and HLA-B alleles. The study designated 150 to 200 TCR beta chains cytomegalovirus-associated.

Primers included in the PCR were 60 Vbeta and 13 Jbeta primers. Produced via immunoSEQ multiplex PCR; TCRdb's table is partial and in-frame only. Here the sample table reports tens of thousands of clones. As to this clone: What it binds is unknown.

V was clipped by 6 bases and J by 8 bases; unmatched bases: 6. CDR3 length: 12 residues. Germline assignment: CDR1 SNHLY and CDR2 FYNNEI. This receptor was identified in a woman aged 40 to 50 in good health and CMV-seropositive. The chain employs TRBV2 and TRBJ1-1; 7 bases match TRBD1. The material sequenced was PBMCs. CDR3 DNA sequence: TGTGCCAGCAGGCCGGGACAGCCAGAAGCTTTCTTT. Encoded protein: CASRPGQPEAFF.